Sequencing of this T cell receptor beta chain was carried out in a study of neurological immune-mediated disorders (dated by TCRdb to between 2018 and 2021). Context from the whole study: The study compared peripheral blood TCR-beta repertoires of HTLV-I-associated myelopathy (HAM/TSP) patients, multiple sclerosis patients and healthy controls using UMI-based sequencing. The 90 to 120 TCR-beta libraries covered PBMC samples along with longitudinal samples, technical triplicates, and paired sorted CD4+ and CD8+ T-cell subsets. Of the roughly 71 subjects in the cohort, some 15 were HAM/TSP patients, approximately 34 were multiple sclerosis patients, and roughly 20 were healthy controls.

This clonotype has a count of ten or more. It has no known antigen specificity. No quality values exist for individual bases; no much larger clone is one base distant. What the research found in general, with its limitations: No identical CDR3 amino acid sequences were shared among expanded clones across subjects, suggesting private TCR-beta repertoires in all groups. TCR clonal expansion was highest in HAM/TSP patients and lowest in MS patients, with MS patients falling below even healthy controls.

Its CDR3 holds 16 amino acids, cysteine through phenylalanine. Of the read, only the CDR3 DNA is kept; its 48 bases are in frame from base 1. The junction shows trimming of 5 bases on V and 2 bases on J, and the gene matches do not reach 8 bases of it. The CDR1 and CDR2 encoded by the germline V gene are SGHTA and FQGNSA. cDNA synthesis used template-switch 5'RACE with a primer carrying a 10-nucleotide random unique molecular identifier tagging each TCR transcript. Over 170 million TCR-beta sequences, covering 15-18 subjects, were produced in each sequencing run. Total RNA was extracted with the RNeasy kit. Using the KAPA Real-time Library Amplification kit, TCR-beta VDJ regions were amplified with primers for the TCR constant region and the 5'RACE anchor. A first PCR added sample indexes and Illumina adaptors, after which a second PCR increased the library yield. After purification with Ampure beads, the TCR product of roughly 650 bp was size-selected on a 2% E-gel SizeSelection system. Before pooling, libraries had their quality checked on a Bioanalyzer, their concentration measured with Qubit, and their quantity determined with the Kapa Library Quantification kit. An Illumina HiSeq 2500 sequenced the libraries paired-end 2 x 150 bp. To increase sequence diversity, roughly 24-32% phiX was spiked into each library pool. The study's own analysis went as follows. Quality-filtered reads were processed with the UMI-based MiGEC pipeline, which removed over 75% of raw TCR sequences during error correction. VDJ genes were aligned to IMGT germline references, and each clonotype was defined by a unique CDR3 amino acid sequence together with V-J genes. Clonal expansion, Shannon diversity and CDR3 relatedness were evaluated with VDJtools (CalcPairwiseDistances, ClusterSamples), while phylogenetic trees were built in CLCbio workbench. Using coefficient-of-variation modelling across technical triplicates, the study counted a clone as expanded if it had at least 8 unique UMIs. TCRdb reprocessed the public reads (quality trimming at Q25 with fastp, clone calling with MiXCR) and kept in-frame beta chains. CDR3 protein duplicates are merged, each entry listing the most common genes and DNA. TCRdb's processing, not the study's, gives the V and J calls here. Counted in this sample were tens of thousands of distinct CDR3 sequences; 10% of them appeared once. The ten largest make up 21% of the sample.

Unsorted PBMC libraries were generated from 2 million PBMCs stored in RNAlater at -80 °C until RNA extraction. Peripheral blood underwent Ficoll-Hypaque density gradient centrifugation to isolate PBMCs, which were then cryopreserved in liquid nitrogen. The rearranged chain carries TRBV7-2 and TRBJ2-4, with TRBD2 matching 8 junction bases. Sequenced input: PBMCs. The TCR was taken from a woman aged 35 to 49 with HTLV-1-associated myelopathy (HAM/TSP). For the CDR3, the sequence is CASSPPGGGTKNIQYF. The nucleotide sequence reads as follows: TGTGCCAGCAGCCCCCCCGGGGGGGGAACCAAAAACATTCAGTACTTC. Reference TRBV7-2 and TRBJ2-4 genes cover what lies past the CDR3, so the full variable domain is GAGVSQSPSNKVTEKGKDVELRCDPISGHTALYWYRQSLGQGLEFLIYFQGNSAPDKSGLPSDRFSAERTGGSVSTLTIQRTQQEDSAVYLCASSPPGGGTKNIQYFGAGTRLSVL.